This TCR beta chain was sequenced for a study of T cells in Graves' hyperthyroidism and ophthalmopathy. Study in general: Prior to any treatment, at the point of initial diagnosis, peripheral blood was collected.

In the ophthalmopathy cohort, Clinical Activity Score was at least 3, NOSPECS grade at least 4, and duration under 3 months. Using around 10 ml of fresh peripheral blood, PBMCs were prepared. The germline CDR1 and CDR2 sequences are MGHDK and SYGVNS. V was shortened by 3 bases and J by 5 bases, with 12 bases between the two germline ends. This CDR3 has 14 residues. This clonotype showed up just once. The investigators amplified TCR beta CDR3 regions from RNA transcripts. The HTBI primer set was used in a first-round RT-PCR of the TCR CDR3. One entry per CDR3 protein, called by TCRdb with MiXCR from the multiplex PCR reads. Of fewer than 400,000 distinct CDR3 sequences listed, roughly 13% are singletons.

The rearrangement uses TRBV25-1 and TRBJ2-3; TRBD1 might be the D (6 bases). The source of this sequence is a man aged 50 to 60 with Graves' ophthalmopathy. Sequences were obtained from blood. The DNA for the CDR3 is TGTGCCAGCAGTGAGATAACAGGGTTAGATACGCAGTATTTT. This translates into CASSEITGLDTQYF.